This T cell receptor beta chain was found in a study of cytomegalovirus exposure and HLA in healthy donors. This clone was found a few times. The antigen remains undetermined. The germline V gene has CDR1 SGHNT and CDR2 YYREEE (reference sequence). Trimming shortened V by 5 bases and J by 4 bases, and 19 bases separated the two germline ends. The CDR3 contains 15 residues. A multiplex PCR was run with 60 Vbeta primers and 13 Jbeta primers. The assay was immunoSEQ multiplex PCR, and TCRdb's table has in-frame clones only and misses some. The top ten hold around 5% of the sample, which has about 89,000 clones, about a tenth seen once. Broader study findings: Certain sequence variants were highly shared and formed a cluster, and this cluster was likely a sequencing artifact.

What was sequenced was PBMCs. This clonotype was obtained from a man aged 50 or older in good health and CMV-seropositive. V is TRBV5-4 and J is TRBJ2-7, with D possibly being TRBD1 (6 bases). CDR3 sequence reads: CASSPGVAGLYEQYF. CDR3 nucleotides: TGTGCCAGCAGTCCAGGGGTCGCTGGGCTTTACGAGCAGTACTTC.